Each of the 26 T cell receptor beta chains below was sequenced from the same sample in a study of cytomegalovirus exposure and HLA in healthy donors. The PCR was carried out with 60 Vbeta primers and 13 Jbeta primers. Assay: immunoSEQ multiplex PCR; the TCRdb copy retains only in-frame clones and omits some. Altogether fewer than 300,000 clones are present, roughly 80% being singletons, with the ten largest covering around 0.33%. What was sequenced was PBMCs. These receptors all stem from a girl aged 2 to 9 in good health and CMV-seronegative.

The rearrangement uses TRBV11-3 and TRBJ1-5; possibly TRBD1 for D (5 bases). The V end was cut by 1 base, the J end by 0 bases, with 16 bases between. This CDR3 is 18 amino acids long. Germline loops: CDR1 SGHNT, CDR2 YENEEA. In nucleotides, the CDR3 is TGTGCCAGCAGCTTAGTGAACACAGGTTGGAGTAGCAATCAGCCCCAGCATTTT. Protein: CASSLVNTGWSSNQPQHF.

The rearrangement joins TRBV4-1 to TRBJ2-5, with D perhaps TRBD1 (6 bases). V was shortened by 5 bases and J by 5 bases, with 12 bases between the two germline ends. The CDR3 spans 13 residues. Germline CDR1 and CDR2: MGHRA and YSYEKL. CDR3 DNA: TGCGCCAGCAGCTCAGGGGCTGGGGAGACCCAGTACTTC. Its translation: CASSSGAGETQYF.

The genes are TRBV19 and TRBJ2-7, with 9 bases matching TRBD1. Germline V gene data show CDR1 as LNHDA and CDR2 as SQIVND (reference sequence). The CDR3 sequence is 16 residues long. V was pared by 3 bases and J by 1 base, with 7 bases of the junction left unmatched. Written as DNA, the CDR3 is TGTGCCAGTAGTATCCCGGGACAGGGAGCGTCCTACGAGCAGTACTTC. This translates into CASSIPGQGASYEQYF.

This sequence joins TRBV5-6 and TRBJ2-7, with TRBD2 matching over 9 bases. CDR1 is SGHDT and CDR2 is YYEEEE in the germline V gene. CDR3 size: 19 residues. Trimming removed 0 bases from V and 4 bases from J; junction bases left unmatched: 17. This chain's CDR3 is CASSLAAPGAGGLPYEQYF. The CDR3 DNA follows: TGTGCCAGCAGCTTGGCCGCACCTGGAGCGGGAGGTCTGCCATACGAGCAGTACTTC.

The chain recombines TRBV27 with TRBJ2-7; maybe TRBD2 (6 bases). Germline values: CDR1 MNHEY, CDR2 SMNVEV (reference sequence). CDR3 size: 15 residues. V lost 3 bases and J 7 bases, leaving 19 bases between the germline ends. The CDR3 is CASSFRGIPLGEQYF. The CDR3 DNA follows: TGTGCCAGCAGTTTTCGGGGGATCCCTCTCGGGGAGCAGTACTTC.

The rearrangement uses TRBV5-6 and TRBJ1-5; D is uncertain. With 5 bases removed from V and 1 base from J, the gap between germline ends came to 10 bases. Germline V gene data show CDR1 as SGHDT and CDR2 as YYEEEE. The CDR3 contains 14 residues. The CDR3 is CASSLRGSNQPQHF. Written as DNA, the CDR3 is TGTGCCAGCAGTCTTCGCGGGAGCAATCAGCCCCAGCATTTT. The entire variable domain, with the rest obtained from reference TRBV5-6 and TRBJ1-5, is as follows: DAGVTQSPTHLIKTRGQQVTLRCSPKSGHDTVSWYQQALGQGPQFIFQYYEEEERQRGNFPDRFSGHQFPNYSSELNVNALLLGDSALYLCASSLRGSNQPQHFGDGTRLSIL.

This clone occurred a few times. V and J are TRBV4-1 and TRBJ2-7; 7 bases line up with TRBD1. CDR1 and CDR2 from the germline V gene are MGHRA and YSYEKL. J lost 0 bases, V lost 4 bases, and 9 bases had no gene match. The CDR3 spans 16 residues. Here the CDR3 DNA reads TGCGCCAGCAGCCCACACCCGGGACAGAGCTCCTACGAGCAGTACTTC. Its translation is CASSPHPGQSSYEQYF.

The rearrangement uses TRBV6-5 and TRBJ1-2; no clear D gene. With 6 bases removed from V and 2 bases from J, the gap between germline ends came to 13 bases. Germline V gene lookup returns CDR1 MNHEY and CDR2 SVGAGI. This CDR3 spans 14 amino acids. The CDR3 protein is CASSFQPRNYGYTF. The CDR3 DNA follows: TGTGCCAGCAGCTTTCAGCCCAGGAACTATGGCTACACCTTC.

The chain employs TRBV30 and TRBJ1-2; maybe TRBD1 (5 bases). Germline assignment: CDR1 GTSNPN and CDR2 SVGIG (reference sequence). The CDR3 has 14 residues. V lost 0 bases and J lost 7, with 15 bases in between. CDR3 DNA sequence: TGTGCCTGGAGTGTTCAGGGTCGCGGGAGTGGCTACACCTTC. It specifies CAWSVQGRGSGYTF.

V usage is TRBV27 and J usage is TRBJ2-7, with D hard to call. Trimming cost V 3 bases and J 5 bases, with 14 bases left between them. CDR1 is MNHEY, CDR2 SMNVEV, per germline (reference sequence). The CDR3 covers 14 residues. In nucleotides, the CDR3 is TGTGCCAGCAGTTTCAGTGCTTCCGCACACGAGCAGTACTTC. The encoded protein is CASSFSASAHEQYF.

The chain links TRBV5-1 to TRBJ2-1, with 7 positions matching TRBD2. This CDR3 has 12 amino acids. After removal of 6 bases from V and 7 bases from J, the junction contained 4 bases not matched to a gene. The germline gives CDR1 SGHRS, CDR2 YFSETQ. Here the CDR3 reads CASKAGVNEQFF. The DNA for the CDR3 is TGCGCCAGCAAGGCGGGGGTAAATGAGCAGTTCTTC.

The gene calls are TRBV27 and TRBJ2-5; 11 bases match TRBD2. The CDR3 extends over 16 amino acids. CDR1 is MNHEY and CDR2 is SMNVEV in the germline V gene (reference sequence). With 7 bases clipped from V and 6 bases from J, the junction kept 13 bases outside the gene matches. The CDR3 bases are TGTGCCAGCAAACCCCTAGCGGGGGGTGGGGGGAAGACCCAGTACTTC. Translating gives CASKPLAGGGGKTQYF.

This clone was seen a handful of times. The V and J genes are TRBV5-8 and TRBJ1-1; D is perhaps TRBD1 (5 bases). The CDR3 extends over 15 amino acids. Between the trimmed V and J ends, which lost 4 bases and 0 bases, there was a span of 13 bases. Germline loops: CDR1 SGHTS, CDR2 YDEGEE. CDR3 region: CASSPRQYMNTEAFF. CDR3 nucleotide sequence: TGTGCCAGCAGCCCTCGACAGTATATGAACACTGAAGCTTTCTTT.

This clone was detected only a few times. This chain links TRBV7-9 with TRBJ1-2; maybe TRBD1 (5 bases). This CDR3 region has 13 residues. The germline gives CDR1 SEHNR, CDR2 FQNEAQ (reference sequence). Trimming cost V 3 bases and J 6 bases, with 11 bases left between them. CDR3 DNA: TGTGCCAGCAGCTTCAGGGAGGGAGATGGCTACACCTTC. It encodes CASSFREGDGYTF.

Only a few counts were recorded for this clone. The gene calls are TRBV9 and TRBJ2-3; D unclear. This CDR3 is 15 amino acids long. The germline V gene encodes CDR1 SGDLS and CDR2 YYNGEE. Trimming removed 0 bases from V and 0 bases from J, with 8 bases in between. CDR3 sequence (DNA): TGTGCCAGCAGCGTAGACGGTGCTAGCACAGATACGCAGTATTTT. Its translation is CASSVDGASTDTQYF.

The CDR3 region has the DNA TGCGCCAGCAGTGAGACTAGCGGATACAATGAGCAGTTCTTC. Protein sequence: CASSETSGYNEQFF. The chain links TRBV10-1 to TRBJ2-1, with TRBD2 matching 8 bases. V lost 2 bases and J lost 4; bases outside the gene matches: 1. The CDR3 loop spans 14 amino acids. CDR1 is WNHNN, CDR2 SYGVQD, per germline (reference sequence).

The DNA for the CDR3 is TGTGCCAGCAGTTACGCGGGACCGGGGCATGAGCAGTTCTTC. It yields the protein CASSYAGPGHEQFF. The chain is built from TRBV6-5 and TRBJ2-1, with a possible D match to TRBD2 (6 bases). Trimming took off 2 bases at V and 8 bases at J, with 13 bases between the two ends. CDR1 is MNHEY and CDR2 is SVGAGI in the germline V gene. The CDR3 runs to 14 residues.

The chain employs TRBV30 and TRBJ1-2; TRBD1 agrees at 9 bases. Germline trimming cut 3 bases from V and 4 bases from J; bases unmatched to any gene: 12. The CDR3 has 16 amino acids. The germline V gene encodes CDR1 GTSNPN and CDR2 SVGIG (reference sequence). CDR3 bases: TGTGCCTGGAGCGCCTTAGGGGGACAGGGTAGCTATGGCTACACCTTC. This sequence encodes CAWSALGGQGSYGYTF. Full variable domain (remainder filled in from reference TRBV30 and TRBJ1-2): SQTIHQWPATLVQPVGSPLSLECTVEGTSNPNLYWYRQAAGRGLQLLFYSVGIGQISSEVPQNLSASRPQDRQFILSSKKLLLSDSGFYLCAWSALGGQGSYGYTFGSGTRLTVV.

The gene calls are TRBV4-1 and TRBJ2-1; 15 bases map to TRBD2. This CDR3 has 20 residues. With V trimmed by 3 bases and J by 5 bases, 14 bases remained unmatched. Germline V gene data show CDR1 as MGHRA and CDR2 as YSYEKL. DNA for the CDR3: TGCGCCAGCAGCCAGACTTCCGAAGGGACTAGCGGGAGGAAGAACAATGAGCAGTTCTTC. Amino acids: CASSQTSEGTSGRKNNEQFF.

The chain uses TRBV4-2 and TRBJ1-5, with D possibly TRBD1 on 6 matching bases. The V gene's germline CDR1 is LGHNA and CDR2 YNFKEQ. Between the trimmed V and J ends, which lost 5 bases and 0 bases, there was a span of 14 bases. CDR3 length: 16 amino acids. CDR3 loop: CASSSEGGVSNQPQHF. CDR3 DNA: TGTGCCAGCAGCTCCGAAGGGGGAGTTAGCAATCAGCCCCAGCATTTT.

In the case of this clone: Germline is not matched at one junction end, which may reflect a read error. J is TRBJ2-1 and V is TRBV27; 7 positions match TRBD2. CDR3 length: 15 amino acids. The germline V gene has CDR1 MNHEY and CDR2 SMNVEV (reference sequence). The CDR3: CASSLGTTSYNEQLF. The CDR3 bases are TGTGCCAGCAGTCTCGGGACTACGTCCTACAATGAGCAGCTCTTC.

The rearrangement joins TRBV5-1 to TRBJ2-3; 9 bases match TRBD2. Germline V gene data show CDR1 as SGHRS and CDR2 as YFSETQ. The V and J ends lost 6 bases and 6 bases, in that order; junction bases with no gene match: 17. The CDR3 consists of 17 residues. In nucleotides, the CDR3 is TGCGCCAGCAAGACGGCGGGAGGGGGGGCCCGATCGGATACGCAGTATTTT. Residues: CASKTAGGGARSDTQYF.

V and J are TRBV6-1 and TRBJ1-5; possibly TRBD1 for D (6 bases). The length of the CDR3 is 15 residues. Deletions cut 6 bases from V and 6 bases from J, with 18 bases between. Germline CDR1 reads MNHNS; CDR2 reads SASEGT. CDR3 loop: CASRERGGVSQPQHF. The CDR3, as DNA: TGTGCCAGCAGAGAAAGGGGGGGTGTCAGTCAGCCCCAGCATTTT.

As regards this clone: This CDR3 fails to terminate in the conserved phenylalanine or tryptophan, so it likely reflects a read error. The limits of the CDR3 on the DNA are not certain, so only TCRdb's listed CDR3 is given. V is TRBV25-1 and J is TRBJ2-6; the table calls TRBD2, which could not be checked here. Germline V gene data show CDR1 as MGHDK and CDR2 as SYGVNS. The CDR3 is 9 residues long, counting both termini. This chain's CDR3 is CASSDGPRI.

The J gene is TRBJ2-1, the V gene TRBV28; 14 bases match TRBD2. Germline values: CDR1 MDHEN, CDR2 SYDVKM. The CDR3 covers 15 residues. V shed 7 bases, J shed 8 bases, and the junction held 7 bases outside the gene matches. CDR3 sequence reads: CASTGGTSGSDEQFF. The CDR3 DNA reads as TGTGCCAGCACGGGGGGGACTAGCGGGAGCGATGAGCAGTTCTTC.

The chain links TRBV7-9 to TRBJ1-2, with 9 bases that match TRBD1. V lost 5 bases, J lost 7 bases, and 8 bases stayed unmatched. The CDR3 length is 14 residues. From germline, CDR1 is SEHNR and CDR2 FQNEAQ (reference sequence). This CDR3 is CASSPLQGAGGYTF. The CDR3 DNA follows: TGTGCCAGCAGCCCGTTACAGGGGGCGGGTGGCTACACCTTC.